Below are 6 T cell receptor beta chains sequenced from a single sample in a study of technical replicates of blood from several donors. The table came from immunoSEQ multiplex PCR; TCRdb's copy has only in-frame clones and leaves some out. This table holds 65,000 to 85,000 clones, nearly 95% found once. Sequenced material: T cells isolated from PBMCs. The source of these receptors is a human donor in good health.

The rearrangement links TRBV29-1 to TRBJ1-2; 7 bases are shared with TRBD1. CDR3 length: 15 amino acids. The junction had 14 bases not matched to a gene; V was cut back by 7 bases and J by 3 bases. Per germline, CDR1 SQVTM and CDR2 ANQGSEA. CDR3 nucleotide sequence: TGCAGCGCCCGTGAGGTAGGGGGCGCTTACTATGGCTACACCTTC. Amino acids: CSAREVGGAYYGYTF.

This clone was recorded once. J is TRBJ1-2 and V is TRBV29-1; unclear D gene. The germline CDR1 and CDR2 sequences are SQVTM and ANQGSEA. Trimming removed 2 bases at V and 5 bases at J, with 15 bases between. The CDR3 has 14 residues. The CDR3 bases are TGCAGCGTTGAAAGCCAGGCGCCTACATATGGCTACACCTTC. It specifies CSVESQAPTYGYTF.

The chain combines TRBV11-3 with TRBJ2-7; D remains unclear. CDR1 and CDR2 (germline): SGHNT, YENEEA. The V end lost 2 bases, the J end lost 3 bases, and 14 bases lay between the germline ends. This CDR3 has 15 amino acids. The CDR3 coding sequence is TGTGCCAGCAGCTTAAATTCCCTCGGCGGCTACGAGCAGTACTTC. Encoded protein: CASSLNSLGGYEQYF.

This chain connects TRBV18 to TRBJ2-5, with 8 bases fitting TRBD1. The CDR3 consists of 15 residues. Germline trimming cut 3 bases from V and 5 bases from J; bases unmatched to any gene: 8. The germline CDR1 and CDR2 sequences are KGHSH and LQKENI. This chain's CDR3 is CASSPSRTGGETQYF. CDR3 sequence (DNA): TGTGCCAGCTCACCGTCGAGAACAGGGGGGGAGACCCAGTACTTC.

The CDR3 protein is CASSAQGPQETQYF. As DNA, the CDR3 is TGTGCCAGCAGCGCCCAGGGTCCTCAAGAGACCCAGTACTTC. The V call is TRBV21-1, the J call TRBJ2-5; the D call of TRBD1 is as the table states it, not checked on the DNA. TRBV21-1 is assigned pseudogene status. This CDR3 contains 14 residues.

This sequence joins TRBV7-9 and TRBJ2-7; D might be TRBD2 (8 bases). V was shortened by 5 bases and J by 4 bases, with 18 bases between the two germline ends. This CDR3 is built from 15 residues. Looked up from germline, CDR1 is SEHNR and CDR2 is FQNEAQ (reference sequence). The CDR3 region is CASSRGGDSRYEQYF. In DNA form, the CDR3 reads TGTGCCAGCAGCCGGGGGGGGGACAGCAGGTACGAGCAGTACTTC.